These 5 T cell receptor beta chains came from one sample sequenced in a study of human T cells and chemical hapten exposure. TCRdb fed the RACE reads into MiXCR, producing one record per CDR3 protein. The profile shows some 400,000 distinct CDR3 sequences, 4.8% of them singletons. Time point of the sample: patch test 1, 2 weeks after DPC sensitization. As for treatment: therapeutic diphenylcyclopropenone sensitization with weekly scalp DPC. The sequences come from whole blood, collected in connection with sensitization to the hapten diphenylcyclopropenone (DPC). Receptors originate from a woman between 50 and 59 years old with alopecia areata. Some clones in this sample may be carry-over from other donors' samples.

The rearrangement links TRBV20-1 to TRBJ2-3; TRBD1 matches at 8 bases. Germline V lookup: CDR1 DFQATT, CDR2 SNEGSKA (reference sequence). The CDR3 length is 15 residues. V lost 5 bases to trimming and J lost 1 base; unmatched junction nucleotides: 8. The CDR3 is CSASPRGHRTDTQYF. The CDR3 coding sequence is TGCAGTGCTTCTCCCAGGGGGCACCGCACAGATACGCAGTATTTT.

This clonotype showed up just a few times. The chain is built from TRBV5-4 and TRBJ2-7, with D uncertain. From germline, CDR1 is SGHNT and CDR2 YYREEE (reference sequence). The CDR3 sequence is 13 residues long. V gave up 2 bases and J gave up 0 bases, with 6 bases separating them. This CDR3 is CASSFGFSYEQYF. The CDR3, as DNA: TGTGCCAGCAGCTTCGGATTCTCCTACGAGCAGTACTTC. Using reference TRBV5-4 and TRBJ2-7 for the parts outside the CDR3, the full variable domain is ETGVTQSPTHLIKTRGQQVTLRCSSQSGHNTVSWYQQALGQGPQFIFQYYREEENGRGNFPPRFSGLQFPNYSSELNVNALELDDSALYLCASSFGFSYEQYFGPGTRLTVT.

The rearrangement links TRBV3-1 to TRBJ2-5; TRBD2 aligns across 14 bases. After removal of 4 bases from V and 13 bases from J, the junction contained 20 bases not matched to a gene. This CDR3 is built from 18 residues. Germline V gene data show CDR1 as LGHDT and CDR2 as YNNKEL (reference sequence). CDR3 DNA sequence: TGTGCCAGCAGCCCCTTTCTTCTCGGGACTAGCGGGAGCGGTTCCGGGTACTTC. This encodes CASSPFLLGTSGSGSGYF.

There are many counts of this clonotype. The CDR3 protein is CASSLGSRDSMNTEAFF. CDR3 sequence (DNA): TGTGCCAGCAGCTTAGGCTCCCGGGACAGCATGAACACTGAAGCTTTCTTT. The rearrangement links TRBV7-9 to TRBJ1-1; the match to TRBD1 covers 7 bases. The V segment lost 1 base and the J segment 0 bases; nucleotides outside the gene matches: 8. CDR3 length: 17 residues. Germline CDR1 and CDR2: SEHNR and FQNEAQ (reference sequence).

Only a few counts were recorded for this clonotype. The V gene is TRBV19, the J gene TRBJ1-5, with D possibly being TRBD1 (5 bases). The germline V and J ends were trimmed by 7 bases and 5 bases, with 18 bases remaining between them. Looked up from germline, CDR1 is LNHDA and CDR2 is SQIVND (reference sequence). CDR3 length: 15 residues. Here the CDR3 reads CASIRGSGNDQPQHF. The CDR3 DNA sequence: TGTGCCAGTATTCGAGGGTCAGGGAACGATCAGCCCCAGCATTTT.